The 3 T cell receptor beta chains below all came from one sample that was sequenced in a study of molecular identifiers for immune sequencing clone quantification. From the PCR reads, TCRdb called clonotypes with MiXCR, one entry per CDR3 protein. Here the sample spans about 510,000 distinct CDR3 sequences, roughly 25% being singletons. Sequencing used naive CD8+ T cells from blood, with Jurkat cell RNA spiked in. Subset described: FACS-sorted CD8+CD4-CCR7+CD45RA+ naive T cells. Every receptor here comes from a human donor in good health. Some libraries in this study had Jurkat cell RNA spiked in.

The CDR3 DNA is TGTGCCAGTAGAGGGACTAGCGGGAGTTTGTACGAGCAGTACTTC. It specifies CASRGTSGSLYEQYF. V is TRBV19 and J is TRBJ2-7, with 14 bases fitting TRBD2. Per the germline V gene, CDR1 is LNHDA and CDR2 is SQIVND (reference sequence). V shed 6 bases, J shed 4 bases, and the junction held 5 bases outside the gene matches. The CDR3 covers 15 residues. Looking up the rest from reference TRBV19 and TRBJ2-7 gives the full variable domain: DGGITQSPKYLFRKEGQNVTLSCEQNLNHDAMYWYRQDPGQGLRLIYYSQIVNDFQKGDIAEGYSVSREKKESFPLTVTSAQKNPTAFYLCASRGTSGSLYEQYFGPGTRLTVT.

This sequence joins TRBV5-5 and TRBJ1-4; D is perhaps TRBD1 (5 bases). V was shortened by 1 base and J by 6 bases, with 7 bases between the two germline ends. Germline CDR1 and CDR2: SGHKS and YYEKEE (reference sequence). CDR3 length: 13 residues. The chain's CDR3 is CASSLPGDEKLFF. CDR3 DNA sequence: TGTGCCAGCAGCTTGCCGGGGGATGAAAAACTGTTTTTT.

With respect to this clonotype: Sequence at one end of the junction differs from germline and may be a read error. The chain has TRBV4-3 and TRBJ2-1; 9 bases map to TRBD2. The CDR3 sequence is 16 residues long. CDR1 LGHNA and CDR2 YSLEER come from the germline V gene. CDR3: CASSQVAGGLEGEQSF. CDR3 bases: TGCGCCAGCAGCCAAGTCGCGGGGGGGCTCGAGGGTGAGCAGTCCTTC.